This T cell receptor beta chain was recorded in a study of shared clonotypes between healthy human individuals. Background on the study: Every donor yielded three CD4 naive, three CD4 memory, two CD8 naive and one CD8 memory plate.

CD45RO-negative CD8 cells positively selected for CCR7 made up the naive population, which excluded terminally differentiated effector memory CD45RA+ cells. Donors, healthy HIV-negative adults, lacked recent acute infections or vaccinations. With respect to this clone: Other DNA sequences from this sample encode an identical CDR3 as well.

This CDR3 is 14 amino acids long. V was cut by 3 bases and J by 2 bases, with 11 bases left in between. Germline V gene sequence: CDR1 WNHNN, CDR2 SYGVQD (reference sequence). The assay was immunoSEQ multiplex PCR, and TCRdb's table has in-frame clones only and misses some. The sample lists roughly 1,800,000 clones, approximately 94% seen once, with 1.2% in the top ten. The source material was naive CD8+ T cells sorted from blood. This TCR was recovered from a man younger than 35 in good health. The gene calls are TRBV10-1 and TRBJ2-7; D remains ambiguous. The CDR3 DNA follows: TGCGCCAGCAGTGATCCCCGTACTCCCTACGAGCAGTACTTC. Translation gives CASSDPRTPYEQYF.